The 6 T cell receptor beta chains reported below all come from one sample, sequenced in a study of blood T cell repertoires in COVID-19. The protocol was immunoSEQ multiplex PCR, while the TCRdb copy is restricted to in-frame clones and leaves out a portion. The sample lists 40,000 to 55,000 clones, around 84% occurring once. Input material: peripheral blood. These receptors were obtained from a human donor in a cohort sampled during active COVID-19.

This chain links TRBV6-5 with TRBJ1-2; no clear D. CDR1 and CDR2 from the germline V gene are MNHEY and SVGAGI. V was cut by 2 bases and J by 4 bases, with 11 bases left in between. The CDR3 extends over 14 amino acids. CDR3 bases: TGTGCCAGCAGTTACACCCAGACGGGCTATGGCTACACCTTC. It codes for CASSYTQTGYGYTF.

V gene TRBV4-1 combines with J gene TRBJ2-1; 15 bases agree with TRBD2. CDR1 and CDR2 (germline): MGHRA, YSYEKL. The CDR3 loop spans 17 amino acids. Germline trimming cut 0 bases from V and 8 bases from J; bases unmatched to any gene: 5. The CDR3 sequence is CASSQEEGLAGGYEQFF. For the CDR3, the DNA is TGCGCCAGCAGCCAAGAGGAGGGACTAGCGGGAGGTTATGAGCAGTTCTTC.

The chain couples TRBV7-3 to TRBJ2-1; possibly TRBD2 for D (6 bases). Per germline, CDR1 SGHTA and CDR2 FQGTGA. This CDR3 is 15 amino acids long. With 6 bases removed from V and 0 bases from J, the gap between germline ends came to 12 bases. This chain's CDR3 is CASSPGTFSYNEQFF. The DNA of the CDR3 is TGTGCCAGCAGTCCAGGGACTTTCTCCTACAATGAGCAGTTCTTC. Looking up the rest from reference TRBV7-3 and TRBJ2-1 gives the full variable domain: GAGVSQTPSNKVTEKGKYVELRCDPISGHTALYWYRQSLGQGPEFLIYFQGTGAADDSGLPNDRFFAVRPEGSVSTLKIQRTERGDSAVYLCASSPGTFSYNEQFFGPGTRLTVL.

This sequence joins TRBV24-1 and TRBJ2-3; D is unclear. Trimming stripped 2 bases from V and 4 bases from J, with 6 bases between. CDR1 is KGHDR, CDR2 SFDVKD, per germline. The CDR3 length is 13 residues. As DNA, the CDR3 is TGTGCCACCAGTGATTCCCGGGCAGATACGCAGTATTTT. Translating it yields CATSDSRADTQYF.

This sequence joins TRBV28 and TRBJ2-4; D is possibly TRBD1 (7 bases). The V gene's germline CDR1 is MDHEN and CDR2 SYDVKM. V lost 1 base, J lost 8 bases, and 15 bases lay in between. CDR3 length: 15 residues. CDR3 protein: CASSLSGAGGDIQYF. CDR3 DNA sequence: TGTGCCAGCAGTTTATCGGGAGCAGGGGGAGACATTCAGTACTTC. The variable domain in full, with the rest retrieved from reference TRBV28 and TRBJ2-4, is DVKVTQSSRYLVKRTGEKVFLECVQDMDHENMFWYRQDPGLGLRLIYFSYDVKMKEKGDIPEGYSVSREKKERFSLILESASTNQTSMYLCASSLSGAGGDIQYFGAGTRLSVL.

V gene TRBV4-2 combines with J gene TRBJ2-5, with TRBD1 as a possible D gene (5 bases). With 0 bases removed from V and 6 bases from J, the gap between germline ends came to 8 bases. There are 13 residues in the CDR3. From germline, CDR1 is LGHNA and CDR2 YNFKEQ. The CDR3 spells CASSQEGVKTQYF. The CDR3 DNA follows: TGTGCCAGCAGCCAAGAAGGGGTGAAGACCCAGTACTTC.